One and the same sample provided the 19 T cell receptor beta chains below, sequenced in a study of blood T cell repertoires in COVID-19. Using immunoSEQ multiplex PCR, the repertoire was profiled, and TCRdb retains in-frame clones only, with some absent. The repertoire includes around 450,000 clones, about 90% of them detected once, and under 0.85% sits in the top ten. The sample taken for sequencing was PBMCs or T cells enriched from blood (not recorded which). These receptor sequences come from a woman in her late teens or twenties who had recovered from COVID-19.

The V gene is TRBV7-9, the J gene TRBJ1-1, with TRBD1 matching 8 bases. The ends lost 3 bases at V and 0 bases at J; junction bases unmatched: 6. The CDR3 runs 16 residues. Germline CDR1 reads SEHNR; CDR2 reads FQNEAQ (reference sequence). The CDR3 DNA is TGTGCCAGCAGCTTCCCAGGGGGCACACTGAACACTGAAGCTTTCTTT. Residues: CASSFPGGTLNTEAFF. The full variable domain, in which reference TRBV7-9 and TRBJ1-1 provide the parts outside the CDR3, is DTGVSQNPRHKITKRGQNVTFRCDPISEHNRLYWYRQTLGQGPEFLTYFQNEAQLEKSRLLSDRFSAERPKGSFSTLEIQRTEQGDSAMYLCASSFPGGTLNTEAFFGQGTRLTVV.

V is TRBV10-3 and J is TRBJ1-1; no reliable D call. Trimming removed 4 bases from V and 0 bases from J, with 9 bases in between. The CDR3 spans 14 residues. CDR1 is ENHRY and CDR2 is SYGVKD in the germline V gene. The CDR3 sequence is CAISGTGMNTEAFF. CDR3 bases: TGTGCCATCAGTGGGACTGGCATGAACACTGAAGCTTTCTTT.

The J gene is TRBJ2-3, the V gene TRBV5-1; 11 bases are a match to TRBD2. From germline, CDR1 is SGHRS and CDR2 YFSETQ. The ends lost 0 bases at V and 1 base at J; junction bases unmatched: 4. The CDR3 has 17 amino acids. This CDR3 is CASSLGYSGGGTDTQYF. The CDR3 DNA follows: TGCGCCAGCAGCTTGGGTTATAGCGGGGGGGGCACAGATACGCAGTATTTT.

This clone was found once. The gene calls are TRBV18 and TRBJ2-7, with 8 bases identical to TRBD1. CDR1 is KGHSH, CDR2 LQKENI, per germline. CDR3 length: 14 residues. The V segment lost 6 bases and the J segment 5 bases; nucleotides outside the gene matches: 9. The CDR3, as DNA: TGTGCCAGCTCTCTTAGGACAGGGCCGGACGAGCAGTACTTC. Amino acids: CASSLRTGPDEQYF. Full variable domain (missing parts from reference TRBV18 and TRBJ2-7): NAGVMQNPRHLVRRRGQEARLRCSPMKGHSHVYWYRQLPEEGLKFMVYLQKENIIDESGMPKERFSAEFPKEGPSILRIQQVVRGDSAAYFCASSLRTGPDEQYFGPGTRLTVT.

The chain recombines TRBV10-3 with TRBJ2-1; perhaps TRBD1 as D (6 bases). The V gene's germline CDR1 is ENHRY and CDR2 SYGVKD. This CDR3 has 14 amino acids. Trimming removed 5 bases from V and 5 bases from J, with 13 bases in between. The CDR3 here is CAISTRQVDNEQFF. For the CDR3, the DNA is TGTGCCATCAGTACAAGACAGGTAGACAATGAGCAGTTCTTC.

CDR3 bases: TGTGCCAGCAGCTTAGGGGTCGACAGGGTCTCAGGAAACACCATATATTTT. Translating it yields CASSLGVDRVSGNTIYF. The V and J genes are TRBV7-9 and TRBJ1-3, with 7 positions matching TRBD1. CDR3 length: 17 residues. Per the germline V gene, CDR1 is SEHNR and CDR2 is FQNEAQ (reference sequence). V gave up 1 base and J gave up 4 bases; unmatched junction bases: 10.

CDR3: CASSLALKTGGNTEAFF. The CDR3 DNA sequence: TGTGCCAGCAGCTTGGCTTTAAAAACGGGGGGGAACACTGAAGCTTTCTTT. V gene TRBV5-8 combines with J gene TRBJ1-1; a weak D match, TRBD1 (5 bases). Germline V gene data show CDR1 as SGHTS and CDR2 as YDEGEE. The CDR3 is made up of 17 amino acids. V was clipped by 0 bases and J by 1 base, with 16 bases between them.

The chain links TRBV2 to TRBJ1-6; D unresolved. Trimming took 5 bases from V and 0 from J, leaving 20 bases between them. CDR1 is SNHLY, CDR2 FYNNEI, per germline. This CDR3 spans 19 amino acids. The CDR3 spells CASSYAGVPMSSYNSPLHF. CDR3 sequence (DNA): TGTGCCAGCAGTTACGCAGGTGTTCCTATGAGCTCCTATAATTCACCCCTCCACTTT.

The chain has TRBV4-1 and TRBJ2-7; 14 bases fit TRBD2. The CDR3 is 15 residues long. The V gene end was trimmed by 6 bases and the J gene end by 3 bases; junction bases not matched to a gene: 4. Germline V CDR1 and CDR2: MGHRA, YSYEKL. CDR3 bases: TGCGCCAGCAGTCTTGGGACTAGCGGGGGCTACGAGCAGTACTTC. This encodes CASSLGTSGGYEQYF.

The chain has TRBV7-2 and TRBJ1-4; tentatively, D is TRBD1 (5 bases). V was trimmed by 1 base and J by 8 bases, leaving 11 bases between them. The germline gives CDR1 SGHTA, CDR2 FQGNSA. This CDR3 region has 14 residues. CDR3 in DNA: TGTGCCAGCAGCTTAGATGGGGGGAGGGAAAAACTGTTTTTT. Amino acid sequence: CASSLDGGREKLFF.

The rearrangement joins TRBV18 to TRBJ1-6, with TRBD1 as a possible D gene (5 bases). V was clipped by 2 bases and J by 10 bases, with 9 bases between them. Germline assignment: CDR1 KGHSH and CDR2 LQKENI. This CDR3 contains 13 residues. This chain's CDR3 is CASSPGRGSPLHF. The CDR3 bases are TGTGCCAGCTCACCAGGGAGGGGATCACCCCTCCACTTT.

The rearrangement uses TRBV4-1 and TRBJ1-2; 8 bases line up with TRBD1. V dropped 2 bases and J dropped 4; count of bases not matched to a gene: 9. Looked up from germline, CDR1 is MGHRA and CDR2 is YSYEKL. The CDR3 spans 16 residues. The CDR3 nucleotides are TGCGCCAGCAGCCAACCCCGGACAGGGAATTTCTATGGCTACACCTTC. The encoded protein is CASSQPRTGNFYGYTF.

This clone occurred a few times. The chain links TRBV7-8 to TRBJ1-1; D is perhaps TRBD1 (6 bases). Trimming cost V 0 bases and J 4 bases, with 12 bases left between them. Germline V gene lookup returns CDR1 SGHVS and CDR2 FQNEAQ. The CDR3 totals 15 residues. The CDR3 region is CASSLAGAVTTEAFF. DNA of the CDR3: TGTGCCAGCAGCTTAGCGGGGGCGGTTACCACTGAAGCTTTCTTT. The full variable domain, in which reference TRBV7-8 and TRBJ1-1 provide the parts outside the CDR3, is GAGVSQSPRYKVAKRGQDVALRCDPISGHVSLFWYQQALGQGPEFLTYFQNEAQLDKSGLPSDRFFAERPEGSVSTLKIQRTQQEDSAVYLCASSLAGAVTTEAFFGQGTRLTVV.

The V gene is TRBV4-1, the J gene TRBJ1-1, with 7 nucleotides matching TRBD1. The CDR3 extends over 15 amino acids. J was trimmed by 1 base and V by 1 base; bases with no gene match: 3. Germline CDR1 MGHRA, CDR2 YSYEKL. The chain's CDR3 is CASSQGDSSNTEAFF. CDR3 bases: TGCGCCAGCAGCCAAGGGGACAGCTCGAACACTGAAGCTTTCTTT.

The CDR3 nucleotides are TGTGCCAGCAGGACGGACAGTTCCGAGACCCAGTACTTC. Translated, it gives CASRTDSSETQYF. This chain connects TRBV12-3 or TRBV12-4 to TRBJ2-5; tentative D call: TRBD1 (6 bases). There are 13 residues in the CDR3. Trimming removed 6 bases at V and 5 bases at J, with 13 bases between.

V gene TRBV11-3 combines with J gene TRBJ2-3; D gene unclear. CDR3 length: 11 residues. Germline V gene data show CDR1 as SGHNT and CDR2 as YENEEA. Trimming took 6 bases from V and 11 from J, leaving 12 bases between them. For the CDR3, the DNA is TGTGCCAGCAGTCAAGGAGACCAGCAGTATTTT. It codes for CASSQGDQQYF.

The chain employs TRBV27 and TRBJ2-6; 8 bases align to TRBD1. Germline CDR1 reads MNHEY; CDR2 reads SMNVEV (reference sequence). The V gene end was trimmed by 6 bases and the J gene end by 0 bases; junction bases not matched to a gene: 7. The CDR3 runs to 17 residues. CDR3 nucleotides: TGTGCCAGCAGGGGTATAACAGGGGGCTCTGGGGCCAACGTCCTGACTTTC. This codes for CASRGITGGSGANVLTF.

The chain carries TRBV6-5 and TRBJ1-2; TRBD1 aligns across 9 bases. Germline V gene sequence: CDR1 MNHEY, CDR2 SVGAGI. The J segment lost 3 bases and the V segment lost 6 bases, leaving 8 bases of the junction unmatched. CDR3 size: 15 residues. In nucleotides, the CDR3 is TGTGCCAGCAGACCGGGACAGGGAAGGCACTATGGCTACACCTTC. Translation gives CASRPGQGRHYGYTF.

With respect to this clone: Other DNA sequences in the sample encode the same CDR3. The gene calls are TRBV5-1 and TRBJ1-2; TRBD1 matches at 7 bases. Germline V gene sequence: CDR1 SGHRS, CDR2 YFSETQ. The V and J ends lost 3 bases and 3 bases, in that order; junction bases with no gene match: 5. This CDR3 is 14 amino acids long. CDR3 amino acids: CASSSRQGDYGYTF. DNA of the CDR3: TGCGCCAGCAGCTCTAGACAGGGAGACTATGGCTACACCTTC.